The 5 T cell receptor beta chains below were found in one sample sequenced in a study of shared clonotypes between healthy human individuals (dated by TCRdb to 2020 to 2022). Library method: the immunoSEQ multiplex PCR assay. Held by TCRdb, this immuneACCESS table contains in-frame sequences only and omits some clones. Under half of the omission traces to an unresolved V gene where checked; the cause of the rest is unknown. Counted in this sample were 2.3 million or so clones; 85% to 95% of them appeared once. The ten most abundant clones make up under 0.45% of the sample. Sequencing used naive CD4+ T cells from PBMCs. The sample's cell subset or site label is to be understood as: CD45RA+ positively selected. These receptors came from a man younger than 35 in good health. Some clones in this sample may be carry-over from other donors' samples.

The chain carries TRBV14 and TRBJ2-7; TRBD2 matches 13 bases. From germline, CDR1 is SGHDN and CDR2 FVKESK. This CDR3 spans 15 amino acids. With 4 bases clipped from V and 3 bases from J, the junction kept 3 bases outside the gene matches. The CDR3 spells CASSPGTSGNYEQYF. CDR3 nucleotide sequence: TGTGCCAGCAGCCCCGGGACTAGCGGGAACTACGAGCAGTACTTC.

Regarding this clone: Other nucleotide sequences in the sample specify the same CDR3. V is TRBV30 and J is TRBJ2-2; D ambiguous. Trimming pared 2 bases from V and 4 bases from J, leaving 2 bases between. The germline CDR1 and CDR2 sequences are GTSNPN and SVGIG (reference sequence). The CDR3 runs to 11 residues. The CDR3 bases are TGTGCCTGGAGTACCACCGGGGAGCTGTTTTTT. Encoded protein: CAWSTTGELFF.

The chain is built from TRBV19 and TRBJ1-1; D is unclear. V lost 11 bases, J lost 1 base, and 5 bases lay in between. The CDR3 loop spans 10 amino acids. The germline CDR1 and CDR2 sequences are LNHDA and SQIVND (reference sequence). The CDR3 DNA follows: TGTGCCGCAGGGAACACTGAAGCTTTCTTT. Protein sequence: CAAGNTEAFF.

The chain links TRBV2 to TRBJ2-7; 9 nucleotides match TRBD1. The CDR3 has 17 residues. The J segment lost 2 bases and the V segment lost 4 bases, leaving 12 bases of the junction unmatched. Germline-derived CDR1 and CDR2 are SNHLY and FYNNEI. DNA of the CDR3: TGTGCCAGCAGTGGCCCTGCTGGGACAGGGATACCCTACGAGCAGTACTTC. Amino acids: CASSGPAGTGIPYEQYF.

The rearrangement links TRBV6-6 to TRBJ2-5; 7 bases map to TRBD1. The CDR3 consists of 14 residues. V was clipped by 6 bases and J by 2 bases; unmatched bases: 6. Germline V CDR1 and CDR2: MNHNY, SVGAGI (reference sequence). The DNA for the CDR3 is TGTGCCAGCAGATCCCGGGACAGACAAGAGACCCAGTACTTC. The encoded protein is CASRSRDRQETQYF.